This T cell receptor (beta chain) was identified during a study of response to subunit inactivated influenza vaccine. General study points: Authors suggested seasonal influenza vaccinations each recruit few new T cells.

TCRdb reprocessed the RT-PCR reads via MiXCR and lists one record per CDR3 protein. Of about 180,000 distinct CDR3 sequences listed, around 8.8% are singletons. The table lists this clonotype with many counts. Its cognate antigen is unknown. The CDR3 is 18 residues long. This clonotype originated in a man in his fifties who received an inactivated influenza vaccine. The sample in question was non-naive T cells sorted from PBMCs, obtained on the day of vaccination. The rearrangement links TRBV21-1 to TRBJ2-2; the DNA was not used to check the table's D call, TRBD1. TRBV21-1 is tagged as a pseudogene. CDR3 amino acids: CASSNLSAGTLGIGELFF. The CDR3 DNA follows: TGTGCCAGCAGCAATCTTTCGGCCGGGACGTTGGGGATCGGGGAGCTGTTTTTT.